This entry lists 25 T cell receptor beta chains sequenced from one sample in a study of T cell changes during pregnancy in multiple sclerosis. Assay: immunoSEQ multiplex PCR; the TCRdb copy retains only in-frame clones and omits some. The repertoire holds about 32,000 clones, roughly 90% seen once, with approximately 4.7% in the top ten. The sequences come from CD8+ T cells from peripheral blood mononuclear cells, collected in the first trimester of pregnancy. The receptors originated from a female donor with multiple sclerosis, enrolled in a pregnancy study.

CDR3 region: CASSIRESNYEQYF. The CDR3, as DNA: TGTGCCAGTAGTATCCGTGAGTCCAATTACGAGCAGTACTTC. The rearrangement joins TRBV19 to TRBJ2-7; D uncertain. Between the trimmed V and J ends, which lost 3 bases and 4 bases, there was a span of 13 bases. CDR1 is LNHDA, CDR2 SQIVND, per germline (reference sequence). The CDR3 is 14 residues long. The variable domain in full, completed from reference TRBV19 and TRBJ2-7, reads DGGITQSPKYLFRKEGQNVTLSCEQNLNHDAMYWYRQDPGQGLRLIYYSQIVNDFQKGDIAEGYSVSREKKESFPLTVTSAQKNPTAFYLCASSIRESNYEQYFGPGTRLTVT.

CDR3 amino acids: CASSYIETQYF. CDR3 nucleotides: TGTGCCAGCAGCTACATAGAGACCCAGTACTTC. The gene calls are TRBV7-9 and TRBJ2-5, with unresolved D. The CDR3 has 11 amino acids. The germline gives CDR1 SEHNR, CDR2 FQNEAQ (reference sequence). The V and J ends lost 4 bases and 4 bases respectively, with 4 bases between them.

This sequence joins TRBV23-1 and TRBJ2-1, with 11 nucleotides matching TRBD2. TRBV23-1 is reported as an ORF; its role is uncertain. The CDR3 loop spans 16 amino acids. The junction had 7 bases not matched to a gene; V was cut back by 2 bases and J by 7 bases. The CDR3 nucleotides read TGCGCCAGCAGTCAACCAGAGACTAGCGGGATGAATGAGCAGTTCTTC. Its protein product is CASSQPETSGMNEQFF.

The rearrangement joins TRBV28 to TRBJ2-1; D remains ambiguous. The ends were cut back, 3 bases at V and 2 bases at J, with 11 bases in the middle. The length of the CDR3 is 15 residues. In germline, CDR1 is MDHEN, CDR2 SYDVKM. The CDR3 nucleotides read TGTGCCAGCAGTTTGTCCATCGGAGCCTACAATGAGCAGTTCTTC. Translation: CASSLSIGAYNEQFF. Full variable domain (outside the CDR3, taken from reference TRBV28 and TRBJ2-1): DVKVTQSSRYLVKRTGEKVFLECVQDMDHENMFWYRQDPGLGLRLIYFSYDVKMKEKGDIPEGYSVSREKKERFSLILESASTNQTSMYLCASSLSIGAYNEQFFGPGTRLTVL.

The chain combines TRBV6-4 with TRBJ2-3; the match to TRBD2 covers 7 bases. CDR3 length: 16 residues. V lost 0 bases and J lost 4; bases outside the gene matches: 7. Germline CDR1 is MRHNA and CDR2 is SNTAGT. DNA of the CDR3: TGTGCCAGCAGTGACTCGCTCGGGGGAGGGCCAGATACGCAGTATTTT. Translated: CASSDSLGGGPDTQYF.

The table lists this clone with a count of one. The CDR3 is CASSLGGHAFF. CDR3 coding DNA: TGTGCCAGCAGCTTGGGGGGACATGCTTTCTTT. The J gene is TRBJ1-1, the V gene TRBV5-7, with D possibly matching TRBD1 (6 bases). TRBV5-7 is reported as an ORF; its role is uncertain. The CDR3 runs to 11 residues. V lost 0 bases, J lost 11 bases, and 8 bases lay in between.

This chain joins TRBV30 and TRBJ1-1; D not resolved. Deletions cut 0 bases from V and 4 bases from J, with 15 bases between. Germline V lookup: CDR1 GTSNPN, CDR2 SVGIG (reference sequence). The CDR3 sequence is 15 residues long. The CDR3 bases are TGTGCCTGGAGTGTCGGTTTGAGTACGGTCACTGAAGCTTTCTTT. Encoded protein: CAWSVGLSTVTEAFF.

The V gene is TRBV4-2, the J gene TRBJ2-1; a possible D gene is TRBD2 (5 bases). CDR1 LGHNA and CDR2 YNFKEQ come from the germline V gene. CDR3 size: 15 residues. V was pared by 4 bases and J by 0 bases, with 10 bases between. In DNA, the CDR3 is TGTGCCAGCAGCCGGGGAGCAGGCTCCTACAATGAGCAGTTCTTC. Translating it yields CASSRGAGSYNEQFF.

This clone was detected only once. The genes are TRBV7-8 and TRBJ2-2; D is possibly TRBD2 (6 bases). The CDR3 is made up of 13 amino acids. The germline V gene encodes CDR1 SGHVS and CDR2 FQNEAQ. Trimming removed 8 bases at V and 5 bases at J, with 12 bases between. The CDR3 DNA sequence: TGTGCCAGCCTCGAGGCGGGGACCGGGGAGCTGTTTTTT. This sequence encodes CASLEAGTGELFF.

This clone was counted once. V and J are TRBV2 and TRBJ2-1; maybe TRBD2 (5 bases). V lost 0 bases, J lost 6 bases, and 18 bases lay in between. The germline V gene encodes CDR1 SNHLY and CDR2 FYNNEI. The CDR3 has 17 amino acids. CDR3 region: CASSEALWVEGGNEQFF. In nucleotides, the CDR3 is TGTGCCAGCAGTGAAGCGCTTTGGGTAGAGGGTGGCAATGAGCAGTTCTTC.

This clone has a handful of counts. This rearrangement joins TRBV6-4 to TRBJ2-2; 11 nucleotides agree with TRBD2. V shed 5 bases, J shed 6 bases, and the junction held 8 bases outside the gene matches. The CDR3 is made up of 16 amino acids. The germline V gene encodes CDR1 MRHNA and CDR2 SNTAGT. CDR3 nucleotide sequence: TGTGCCAGCAGTCAACTAGCGGGAGTAGGGGCCGGGGAGCTGTTTTTT. Translating gives CASSQLAGVGAGELFF.

The V call is TRBV13, the J call TRBJ1-1; D ambiguous. The germline CDR1 and CDR2 sequences are PRHDT and FYEKMQ (reference sequence). The ends were cut back, 2 bases at V and 5 bases at J, with 6 bases in the middle. This CDR3 has 12 amino acids. The CDR3: CASSLTRTEAFF. The DNA of the CDR3 is TGTGCCAGCAGCTTAACCAGGACTGAAGCTTTCTTT. Using reference TRBV13 and TRBJ1-1 for the parts outside the CDR3, the full variable domain is AAGVIQSPRHLIKEKRETATLKCYPIPRHDTVYWYQQGPGQDPQFLISFYEKMQSDKGSIPDRFSAQQFSDYHSELNMSSLELGDSALYFCASSLTRTEAFFGQGTRLTVV.

This chain connects TRBV13 to TRBJ2-3, with TRBD2 matching 9 bases. This CDR3 is 16 amino acids long. The germline V gene encodes CDR1 PRHDT and CDR2 FYEKMQ (reference sequence). V lost 6 bases, J lost 1 base, and 8 bases stayed unmatched. The CDR3 DNA reads as TGTGCCAGCAGTTACCTATTAGCGGGGGGCACAGATACGCAGTATTTT. Translated: CASSYLLAGGTDTQYF.

This chain uses TRBV4-3 with TRBJ2-3; 10 bases are shared with TRBD2. The CDR3 length is 18 residues. V lost 0 bases, J lost 0 bases, and 6 bases stayed unmatched. The germline gives CDR1 LGHNA, CDR2 YSLEER. CDR3 protein: CASSQDGTSAASTDTQYF. CDR3 nucleotides: TGCGCCAGCAGCCAAGATGGGACTAGCGCCGCTAGCACAGATACGCAGTATTTT.

V usage is TRBV29-1 and J usage is TRBJ1-1; TRBD1 matches 8 bases. The CDR3 has 12 residues. Germline CDR1 reads SQVTM; CDR2 reads ANQGSEA. V lost 7 bases to trimming and J lost 1 base; unmatched junction nucleotides: 2. This CDR3 reads CSAGQGNTEAFF. The DNA for the CDR3 is TGCAGCGCCGGACAGGGGAACACTGAAGCTTTCTTT.

The chain uses TRBV13 and TRBJ1-4; a possible D gene is TRBD1 (5 bases). The CDR3 extends over 15 amino acids. Germline V gene sequence: CDR1 PRHDT, CDR2 FYEKMQ (reference sequence). Trimming shortened V by 5 bases and J by 8 bases, and 18 bases separated the two germline ends. Here the CDR3 DNA reads TGTGCCAGCAGCACCCGGATAGGGGAGGGGGAAAAACTGTTTTTT. Translation gives CASSTRIGEGEKLFF.

The chain combines TRBV5-1 with TRBJ2-7, with TRBD1 matching over 8 bases. Looked up from germline, CDR1 is SGHRS and CDR2 is YFSETQ. Trimming at V came to 0 bases and at J to 2 bases, leaving 4 bases not matched to a gene. The CDR3 contains 15 residues. The CDR3 loop reads CASSLGGTGTYEQYF. CDR3 bases: TGCGCCAGCAGCTTGGGGGGGACAGGAACCTACGAGCAGTACTTC.

This clone was seen only once. This chain links TRBV27 with TRBJ2-3; 7 positions match TRBD1. Germline V gene data show CDR1 as MNHEY and CDR2 as SMNVEV (reference sequence). The CDR3 length is 15 residues. Germline trimming cut 3 bases from V and 0 bases from J; bases unmatched to any gene: 3. The CDR3 DNA sequence: TGTGCCAGCAGTTTTACAGGGGAAAGCACAGATACGCAGTATTTT. Translation: CASSFTGESTDTQYF.

This chain uses TRBV28 with TRBJ2-1, with a possible D match to TRBD2 (6 bases). The CDR3 has 17 residues. From germline, CDR1 is MDHEN and CDR2 SYDVKM. Trimming took 5 bases from V and 3 from J, leaving 20 bases between them. CDR3 DNA sequence: TGTGCCAGCAGTGGAAGCGAAGGGGCGGGAATCTACAATGAGCAGTTCTTC. Protein product: CASSGSEGAGIYNEQFF.

The chain combines TRBV29-1 with TRBJ2-7; tentative D call: TRBD2 (5 bases). V lost 7 bases and J lost 2, with 15 bases in between. CDR3 length: 13 amino acids. Germline V gene lookup returns CDR1 SQVTM and CDR2 ANQGSEA. Here the CDR3 reads CSATQDSPYEQYF. The CDR3 DNA follows: TGCAGCGCTACCCAGGACTCACCCTACGAGCAGTACTTC.

The CDR3 coding sequence is TGCAGCGTTGAGGGACAGGGGCCTGAAGCTTTCTTT. Translation: CSVEGQGPEAFF. The chain recombines TRBV29-1 with TRBJ1-1, with TRBD1 matching over 10 bases. Germline V gene sequence: CDR1 SQVTM, CDR2 ANQGSEA. V shed 3 bases, J shed 6 bases, and the junction held 1 base outside the gene matches. The CDR3 spans 12 residues.

V is TRBV7-8 and J is TRBJ2-7; perhaps TRBD2 as D (6 bases). CDR1 is SGHVS, CDR2 FQNEAQ, per germline. The CDR3 is 16 amino acids. Trimming removed 3 bases from V and 3 bases from J, with 18 bases in between. The CDR3 protein is CASSFGPGEIDYEQYF. The CDR3 DNA reads TGTGCCAGCAGCTTTGGGCCGGGGGAGATCGACTACGAGCAGTACTTC.

This sequence joins TRBV7-2 and TRBJ2-7; no clear D. CDR3 length: 15 amino acids. Germline V gene sequence: CDR1 SGHTA, CDR2 FQGNSA. V dropped 6 bases and J dropped 3 bases, with 18 bases sitting between them. CDR3 in DNA: TGTGCCAGCAGACCTCCGGGTAGCTTGGGCTACGAGCAGTACTTC. This codes for CASRPPGSLGYEQYF.

The genes are TRBV30 and TRBJ1-1, with D possibly TRBD1 on 6 matching bases. This CDR3 has 13 residues. V was cut by 2 bases and J by 8 bases, with 15 bases left in between. CDR1 and CDR2 (germline): GTSNPN, SVGIG (reference sequence). The CDR3 DNA reads TGTGCCTGGAGTCCAGGGGCCCTAGGGGAAGCTTTCTTT. Protein sequence: CAWSPGALGEAFF.

The rearrangement uses TRBV11-2 and TRBJ2-3; no clear D. CDR1 SGHAT and CDR2 FQNNGV come from the germline V gene. Trimming took off 1 base at V and 0 bases at J, with 17 bases between the two ends. There are 18 residues in the CDR3. CDR3 sequence reads: CASSLVLGDRSSTDTQYF. CDR3 coding DNA: TGTGCCAGCAGCTTAGTTTTAGGAGACCGTTCTAGCACAGATACGCAGTATTTT.